The 4 T cell receptor beta chains below come from one sample, sequenced in a study of blood T cell repertoires in COVID-19. Only in-frame clones appear in the TCRdb table, and some are missing; sequencing was by immunoSEQ multiplex PCR. The repertoire consists of 200,000 to 250,000 clones, with more than 70% occurring once and the leading ten covering 2.9%. Sequenced input: peripheral blood. These receptors all stem from a man aged 50 or older with active or convalescent COVID-19.

The chain carries TRBV5-1 and TRBJ2-3, with 10 nucleotides matching TRBD1. The V and J ends lost 0 bases and 4 bases, in that order; junction bases with no gene match: 5. Germline assignment: CDR1 SGHRS and CDR2 YFSETQ. CDR3 length equals 16 residues. The CDR3, as DNA: TGCGCCAGCAGCTTGGTTGACAGGGGGCCCTCAGATACGCAGTATTTT. Its translation: CASSLVDRGPSDTQYF.

The CDR3 nucleotides read TGTGCCAGCTCGGAGGACAGAAGCTATGGCTACACCTTC. It encodes CASSEDRSYGYTF. The V gene is TRBV18, the J gene TRBJ1-2; tentative D call: TRBD1 (6 bases). V lost 6 bases and J 4 bases, leaving 12 bases between the germline ends. Germline values: CDR1 KGHSH, CDR2 LQKENI. The CDR3 totals 13 residues.

This chain joins TRBV11-2 and TRBJ1-2; D call uncertain. V was clipped by 1 base and J by 8 bases, with 14 bases between them. Germline-derived CDR1 and CDR2 are SGHAT and FQNNGV. The CDR3 has 14 amino acids. CDR3 in DNA: TGTGCCAGCAGCTTAGGAACGGCTCTCGGGGGCTACACCTTC. Protein sequence: CASSLGTALGGYTF. Full variable domain (remainder filled in from reference TRBV11-2 and TRBJ1-2): EAGVAQSPRYKIIEKRQSVAFWCNPISGHATLYWYQQILGQGPKLLIQFQNNGVVDDSQLPKDRFSAERLKGVDSTLKIQPAKLEDSAVYLCASSLGTALGGYTFGSGTRLTVV.

The chain joins TRBV6-5 to TRBJ1-4, with D hard to call. The germline V and J ends were trimmed by 5 bases and 0 bases, with 10 bases remaining between them. CDR3 size: 15 residues. Germline CDR1 and CDR2: MNHEY and SVGAGI. For the CDR3, the DNA is TGTGCCAGCAGTCGCGACGGAGCAACTAATGAAAAACTGTTTTTT. It yields the protein CASSRDGATNEKLFF.